This TCR beta chain was profiled in a study of early T cells in non-severe SARS-CoV-2 infection. Study context: Investigators sequenced bulk RNA drawn from unsorted whole blood, and chains remained unpaired.

Each CDR3 protein is one row after TCRdb ran MiXCR on the 5' RACE reads. The table lists approximately 120,000 distinct CDR3 sequences, about 16% of them singletons. The clonotype comes from an adult who was a healthcare worker with PCR-confirmed SARS-CoV-2 infection or an uninfected control (not recorded which). The sample comprised whole blood.

The CDR3 DNA sequence: TGTGCCACCGGAGGAGGTCCCTCGGTCAACTATGGCTACACCTTC. It translates to CATGGGPSVNYGYTF. V is TRBV6-5 and J is TRBJ1-2; D is undetermined. This CDR3 contains 15 residues. Trimming removed 10 bases at V and 2 bases at J, with 20 bases between. Germline values: CDR1 MNHEY, CDR2 SVGAGI.